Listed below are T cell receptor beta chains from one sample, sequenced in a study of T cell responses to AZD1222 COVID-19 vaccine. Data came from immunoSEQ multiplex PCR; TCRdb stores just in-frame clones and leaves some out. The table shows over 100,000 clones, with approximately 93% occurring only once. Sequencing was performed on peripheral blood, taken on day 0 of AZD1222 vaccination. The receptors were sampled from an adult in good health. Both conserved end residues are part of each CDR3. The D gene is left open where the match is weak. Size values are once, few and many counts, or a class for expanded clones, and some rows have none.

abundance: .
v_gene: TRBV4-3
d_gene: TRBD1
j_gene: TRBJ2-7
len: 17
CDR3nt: TGCGCCAGCAGCCAAGATCAGGGGACAGCGATCTCCTACGAGCAGTACTTC
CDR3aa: CASSQDQGTAISYEQYF

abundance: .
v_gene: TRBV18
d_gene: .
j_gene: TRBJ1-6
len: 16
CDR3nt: TGTGCCAGCTCACCAAGGTCCACAGACTATAATTCACCCCTCCACTTT
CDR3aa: CASSPRSTDYNSPLHF

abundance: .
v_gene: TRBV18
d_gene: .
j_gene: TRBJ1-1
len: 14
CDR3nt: TGTGCCAGCTCACCACCGGGACAGAACACTGAAGCTTTCTTT
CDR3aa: CASSPPGQNTEAFF

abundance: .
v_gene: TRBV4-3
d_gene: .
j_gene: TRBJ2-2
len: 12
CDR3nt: TGCGCCAGCAGCCAAGGTGGGGAGGAGCTGTTTTTT
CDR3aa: CASSQGGEELFF

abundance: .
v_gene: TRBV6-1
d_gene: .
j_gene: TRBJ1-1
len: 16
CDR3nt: TGTGCCAGCAGTGAAGCGCTAACGGGTTTTAACACTGAAGCTTTCTTT
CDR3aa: CASSEALTGFNTEAFF

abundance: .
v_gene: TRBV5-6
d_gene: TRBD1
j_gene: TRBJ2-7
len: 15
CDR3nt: TGTGCCAGCACGACCACCGGGACAGTCTCCTACGAGCAGTACTTC
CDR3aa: CASTTTGTVSYEQYF

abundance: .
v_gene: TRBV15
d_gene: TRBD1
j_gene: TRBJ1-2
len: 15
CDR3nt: TGTGCCACCAGCAGAGAGTTGGGACAGAACTATGGCTACACCTTC
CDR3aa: CATSRELGQNYGYTF

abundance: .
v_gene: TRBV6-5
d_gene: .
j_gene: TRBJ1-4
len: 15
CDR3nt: TGTGCCAGCAGTTACACTTTCGGGGGGCATGAAAAACTGTTTTTT
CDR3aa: CASSYTFGGHEKLFF

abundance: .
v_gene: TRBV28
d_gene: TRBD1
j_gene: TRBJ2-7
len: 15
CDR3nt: TGTGCCAGCAGTCCCCACGGGACAGGGGGAAACGAGCAGTACTTC
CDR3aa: CASSPHGTGGNEQYF

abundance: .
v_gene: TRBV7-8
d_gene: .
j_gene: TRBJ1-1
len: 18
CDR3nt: TGTGCCAGCAGCTTAGTTCAGGGTTTGGGGGGGCTGAACACTGAAGCTTTCTTT
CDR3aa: CASSLVQGLGGLNTEAFF

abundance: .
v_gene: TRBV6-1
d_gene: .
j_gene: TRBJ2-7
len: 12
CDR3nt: TGTGCCAGCAGTGAAGCTGGCTACGAGCAGTACTTC
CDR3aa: CASSEAGYEQYF

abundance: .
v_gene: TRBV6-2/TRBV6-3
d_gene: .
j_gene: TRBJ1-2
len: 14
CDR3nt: TGTGCCAGCAGTTACCATACAACTAACTATGGCTACACCTTC
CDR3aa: CASSYHTTNYGYTF

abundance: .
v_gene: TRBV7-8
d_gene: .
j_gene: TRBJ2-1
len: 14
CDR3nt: TGTGCCAGCAGCCCCCCAAGCTCCTACAATGAGCAGTTCTTC
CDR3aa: CASSPPSSYNEQFF

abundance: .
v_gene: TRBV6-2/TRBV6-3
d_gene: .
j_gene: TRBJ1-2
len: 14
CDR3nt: TGTGCCAGCAGTGGAGGAGGTGAAAACTATGGCTACACCTTC
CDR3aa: CASSGGGENYGYTF

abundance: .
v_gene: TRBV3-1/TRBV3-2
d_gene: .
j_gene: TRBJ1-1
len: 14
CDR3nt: TGTGCCAGCAGCCAAGTTGGAGAGAACACTGAAGCTTTCTTT
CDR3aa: CASSQVGENTEAFF

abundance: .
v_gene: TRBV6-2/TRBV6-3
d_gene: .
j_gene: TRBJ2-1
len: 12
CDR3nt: TGTGCCAGCAGTTTTGCGTCGGGTGAGCAGTTCTTC
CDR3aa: CASSFASGEQFF

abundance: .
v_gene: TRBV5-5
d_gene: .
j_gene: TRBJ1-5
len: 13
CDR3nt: TGTGCCAGCAGCTTATATAGCAATCAGCCCCAGCATTTT
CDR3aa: CASSLYSNQPQHF

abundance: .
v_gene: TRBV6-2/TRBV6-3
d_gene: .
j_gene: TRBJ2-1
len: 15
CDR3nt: TGTGCCAGCAGTTACTCTGCGGGCTCCTACAATGAGCAGTTCTTC
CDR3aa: CASSYSAGSYNEQFF

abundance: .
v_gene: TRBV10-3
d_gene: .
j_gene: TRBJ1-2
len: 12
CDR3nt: TGTGCCATCAGTGATTCTACAACTGGCTACACCTTC
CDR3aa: CAISDSTTGYTF

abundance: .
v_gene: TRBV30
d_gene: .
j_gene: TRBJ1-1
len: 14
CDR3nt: TGTGCCTGGAGTACGAGGACACCCAACACTGAAGCTTTCTTT
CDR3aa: CAWSTRTPNTEAFF

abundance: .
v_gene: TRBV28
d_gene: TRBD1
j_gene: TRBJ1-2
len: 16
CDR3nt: TGTGCCAGCAGTGTGAGACAGGGGGCGCAGAACTATGGCTACACCTTC
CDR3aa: CASSVRQGAQNYGYTF

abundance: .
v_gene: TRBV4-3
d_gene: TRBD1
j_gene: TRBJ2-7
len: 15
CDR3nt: TGCGCCAGCAGCCAAGATTGGACAGGGTCCTACGAGCAGTACTTC
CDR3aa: CASSQDWTGSYEQYF

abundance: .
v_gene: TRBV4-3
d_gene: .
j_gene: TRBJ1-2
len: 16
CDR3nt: TGCGCCAGCAGCCAAGTCACAGGACCTCTAAACTATGGCTACACCTTC
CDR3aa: CASSQVTGPLNYGYTF

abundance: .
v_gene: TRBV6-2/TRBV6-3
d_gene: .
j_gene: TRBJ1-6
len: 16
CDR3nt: TGTGCCAGCAGTTATGGGGCTTTGAACATTAGATCACCCCTCCACTTT
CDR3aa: CASSYGALNIRSPLHF

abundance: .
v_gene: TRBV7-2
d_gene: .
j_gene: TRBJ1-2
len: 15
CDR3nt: TGTGCCAGCAGCTTCGGGGGCGCCGGGGACTATGGCTACACCTTC
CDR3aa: CASSFGGAGDYGYTF

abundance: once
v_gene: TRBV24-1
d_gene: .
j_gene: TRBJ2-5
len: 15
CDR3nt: TGTGCCACCAGTGATTTGGGAGGGAGACAAGAGACCCAGTACTTC
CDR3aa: CATSDLGGRQETQYF

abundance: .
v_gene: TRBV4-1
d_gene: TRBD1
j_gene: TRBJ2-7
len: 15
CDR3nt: TGCGCCAGCAGCCAGATCCGGGACAGGGGCCACGAGCAGTACTTC
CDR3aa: CASSQIRDRGHEQYF

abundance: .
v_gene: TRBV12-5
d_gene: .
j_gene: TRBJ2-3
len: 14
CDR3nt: TGTGCTAGTGGTTTGGCCCTACGTCGAGATACGCAGTATTTT
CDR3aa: CASGLALRRDTQYF

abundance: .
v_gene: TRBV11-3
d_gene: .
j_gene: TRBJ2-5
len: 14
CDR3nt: TGTGCCAGCAGCTCTAGAATCTTCCCGGAGACCCAGTACTTC
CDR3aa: CASSSRIFPETQYF

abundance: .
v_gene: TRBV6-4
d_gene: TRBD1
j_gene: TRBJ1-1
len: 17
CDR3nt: TGTGCCAGCAGTGACGGGGCAGGGGGAACGATGAACACTGAAGCTTTCTTT
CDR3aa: CASSDGAGGTMNTEAFF

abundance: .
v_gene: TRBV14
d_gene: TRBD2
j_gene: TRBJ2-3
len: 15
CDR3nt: TGTGCCAGCAGCCAAGAACGGGGGGTATCAGATACGCAGTATTTT
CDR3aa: CASSQERGVSDTQYF

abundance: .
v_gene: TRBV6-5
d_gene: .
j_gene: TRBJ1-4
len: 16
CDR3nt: TGTGCCAGCAGTTACTTGTACAGGGACCTTAATGAAAAACTGTTTTTT
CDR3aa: CASSYLYRDLNEKLFF

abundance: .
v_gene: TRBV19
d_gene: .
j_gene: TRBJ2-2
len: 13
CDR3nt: TGTGCCAGTGGACAATCATTCACCGGGGAGCTGTTTTTT
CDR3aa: CASGQSFTGELFF

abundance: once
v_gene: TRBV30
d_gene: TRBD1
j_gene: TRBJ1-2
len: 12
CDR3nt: TGTGCCTGGAGGACAGGGGGCAGGGGCTACACCTTC
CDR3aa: CAWRTGGRGYTF

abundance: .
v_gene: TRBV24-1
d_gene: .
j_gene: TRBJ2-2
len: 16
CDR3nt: TGTGCCACCAGTGATCCCGGGACGGAGAACACCGGGGAGCTGTTTTTT
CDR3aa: CATSDPGTENTGELFF

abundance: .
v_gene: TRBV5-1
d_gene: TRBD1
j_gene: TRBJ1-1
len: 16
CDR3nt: TGCGCCAGCAGCTTCGACAGGGCCCTCATGAACACTGAAGCTTTCTTT
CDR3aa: CASSFDRALMNTEAFF

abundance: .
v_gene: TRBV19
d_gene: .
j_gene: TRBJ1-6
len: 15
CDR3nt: TGTGCCAGTAGTATAGAAGGGGAGACTAATTCACCCCTCCACTTT
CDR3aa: CASSIEGETNSPLHF

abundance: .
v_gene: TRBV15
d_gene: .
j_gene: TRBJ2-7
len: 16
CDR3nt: TGTGCCACCAGCAAACGTACAGGGAATTTAGCCTACGAGCAGTACTTC
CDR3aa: CATSKRTGNLAYEQYF

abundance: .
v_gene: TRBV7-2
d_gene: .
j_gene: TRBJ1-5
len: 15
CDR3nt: TGTGCCAGCAGCTTAGAAGGGGTAGGGAATCAGCCCCAGCATTTT
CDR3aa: CASSLEGVGNQPQHF

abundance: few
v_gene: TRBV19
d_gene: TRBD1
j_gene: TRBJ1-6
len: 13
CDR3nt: TGTGCCAGTAGGGGGACAGGGAATTCACCCCTCCACTTT
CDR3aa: CASRGTGNSPLHF

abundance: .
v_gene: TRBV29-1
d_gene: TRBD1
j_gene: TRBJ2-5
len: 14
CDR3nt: TGCAGCGTTGACAACAGGGGGAGGACGGAGACCCAGTACTTC
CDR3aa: CSVDNRGRTETQYF

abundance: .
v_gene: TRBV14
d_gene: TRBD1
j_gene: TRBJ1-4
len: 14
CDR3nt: TGTGCCAGCAGCCACCGGGACAGGGATGAAAAACTGTTTTTT
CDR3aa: CASSHRDRDEKLFF

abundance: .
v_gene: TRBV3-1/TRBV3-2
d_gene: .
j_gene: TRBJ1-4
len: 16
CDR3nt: TGTGCCAGCAGCCAAGCGGGGGGTGCAACTAATGAAAAACTGTTTTTT
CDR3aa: CASSQAGGATNEKLFF

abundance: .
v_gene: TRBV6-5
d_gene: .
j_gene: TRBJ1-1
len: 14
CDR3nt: TGTGCCAGCAGTTACTCGATCGGGGCAACTGAAGCTTTCTTT
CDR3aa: CASSYSIGATEAFF

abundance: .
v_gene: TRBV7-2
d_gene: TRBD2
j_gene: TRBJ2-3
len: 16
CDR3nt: TGTGCCAGCAGCTTAGTAGCGGGGGCCGGCACAGATACGCAGTATTTT
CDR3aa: CASSLVAGAGTDTQYF

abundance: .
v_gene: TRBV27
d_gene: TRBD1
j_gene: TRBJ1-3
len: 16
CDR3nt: TGTGCCAGCAGTTTCGCAGGGGGCTTCTCTGGAAACACCATATATTTT
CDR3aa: CASSFAGGFSGNTIYF

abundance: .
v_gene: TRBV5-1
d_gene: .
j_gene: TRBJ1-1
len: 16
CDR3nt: TGCGCCAGCAGCTTGAGGTTAGGGGTAGGGTCCACTGAAGCTTTCTTT
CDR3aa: CASSLRLGVGSTEAFF